These 14 T cell receptor beta chains were all obtained from the same sample, sequenced in a study of T cell clonotyping in hematopoietic cell transplantation. Only in-frame clones appear in the TCRdb table, and some are missing; sequencing was by immunoSEQ multiplex PCR. The data hold 60,000 to 75,000 clones, with just under 95% observed a single time. The material sequenced was peripheral blood mononuclear cells. These receptors came from a man aged 50 to 59 in good health. Some clones in this sample may be carry-over from other donors' samples.

The chain links TRBV5-4 to TRBJ2-6; D is possibly TRBD2 (5 bases). V was clipped by 0 bases and J by 4 bases, with 8 bases between them. Germline V gene data show CDR1 as SGHNT and CDR2 as YYREEE (reference sequence). This CDR3 is 15 amino acids long. The CDR3 spells CASSLATGGANVLTF. The CDR3 nucleotides are TGTGCCAGCAGCTTGGCCACGGGAGGGGCCAACGTCCTGACTTTC. The complete variable domain, with remaining parts taken from reference TRBV5-4 and TRBJ2-6, reads ETGVTQSPTHLIKTRGQQVTLRCSSQSGHNTVSWYQQALGQGPQFIFQYYREEENGRGNFPPRFSGLQFPNYSSELNVNALELDDSALYLCASSLATGGANVLTFGAGSRLTVL.

The chain uses TRBV6-1 and TRBJ1-5; maybe TRBD1 (5 bases). CDR1 is MNHNS, CDR2 SASEGT, per germline. This CDR3 spans 14 amino acids. The V end lost 1 base, the J end lost 5 bases, and 9 bases lay between the germline ends. CDR3 nucleotide sequence: TGTGCCAGCAGTGAAGGGACACCGTATCAGCCCCAGCATTTT. This codes for CASSEGTPYQPQHF.

The chain couples TRBV14 to TRBJ2-2; 7 bases map to TRBD2. The V gene end was trimmed by 4 bases and the J gene end by 1 base; junction bases not matched to a gene: 9. CDR3 length equals 17 residues. Germline loops: CDR1 SGHDN, CDR2 FVKESK. DNA for the CDR3: TGTGCCAGCAGCCGGGAGGGAGGAGGCTGGAACACCGGGGAGCTGTTTTTT. Translation gives CASSREGGGWNTGELFF. Full variable domain (rest looked up from reference TRBV14 and TRBJ2-2): EAGVTQFPSHSVIEKGQTVTLRCDPISGHDNLYWYRRVMGKEIKFLLHFVKESKQDESGMPNNRFLAERTGGTYSTLKVQPAELEDSGVYFCASSREGGGWNTGELFFGEGSRLTVL.

This chain connects TRBV30 to TRBJ2-2; 8 positions match TRBD1. This CDR3 spans 16 amino acids. The germline gives CDR1 GTSNPN, CDR2 SVGIG (reference sequence). The V gene end was trimmed by 2 bases and the J gene end by 2 bases; junction bases not matched to a gene: 7. The CDR3 reads CAWSNGDRTNTGELFF. CDR3 bases: TGTGCCTGGAGTAACGGGGACAGGACTAACACCGGGGAGCTGTTTTTT.

The chain combines TRBV30 with TRBJ2-1, with TRBD2 identical over 13 bases. This CDR3 is 16 amino acids long. V was clipped by 4 bases and J by 3 bases; unmatched bases: 6. In germline, CDR1 is GTSNPN, CDR2 SVGIG (reference sequence). The DNA of the CDR3 is TGTGCCTGGATGCCGGGACTAGCGGGACACTACAATGAGCAGTTCTTC. The encoded protein is CAWMPGLAGHYNEQFF.

The chain is built from TRBV6-6 and TRBJ1-3; 7 nucleotides line up with TRBD1. The CDR3 is 16 residues long. The V segment lost 6 bases and the J segment 4 bases; nucleotides outside the gene matches: 12. Germline assignment: CDR1 MNHNY and CDR2 SVGAGI (reference sequence). CDR3 protein: CASSTERGLWGNTIYF. CDR3 bases: TGTGCCAGCAGCACCGAGAGGGGGCTCTGGGGAAACACCATATATTTT.

This CDR3 reads CASSIGTSVDEQFF. CDR3 DNA sequence: TGTGCCAGTAGTATCGGGACTAGTGTCGATGAGCAGTTCTTC. This rearrangement joins TRBV19 to TRBJ2-1; 8 bases line up with TRBD2. V trimming: 3 bases; J trimming: 8 bases; junction bases outside the gene matches: 6. The V gene's germline CDR1 is LNHDA and CDR2 SQIVND (reference sequence). This CDR3 spans 14 amino acids.

V usage is TRBV19 and J usage is TRBJ1-5, with D perhaps TRBD1 (5 bases). CDR1 and CDR2 from the germline V gene are LNHDA and SQIVND (reference sequence). Trimming cost V 0 bases and J 1 base, with 7 bases left between them. The CDR3 totals 15 residues. CDR3 nucleotides: TGTGCCAGTAGTATAGAGGGGCGGAGCAATCAGCCCCAGCATTTT. Protein sequence: CASSIEGRSNQPQHF.

The chain links TRBV27 to TRBJ1-1, with D possibly TRBD1 on 5 matching bases. CDR1 is MNHEY, CDR2 SMNVEV, per germline (reference sequence). V was trimmed by 4 bases and J by 5 bases, leaving 17 bases between them. The CDR3 is 15 amino acids. The CDR3 loop is CASSWRQGGGTEAFF. As DNA, the CDR3 is TGTGCCAGCAGTTGGCGTCAGGGAGGAGGAACTGAAGCTTTCTTT.

The rearrangement links TRBV7-2 to TRBJ2-3, with a tentative D call TRBD2 (5 bases). Trimming took 1 base from V and 4 from J, leaving 9 bases between them. Germline CDR1 is SGHTA and CDR2 is FQGNSA. This CDR3 has 14 amino acids. CDR3 nucleotides: TGTGCCAGCAGCTTAGGAGGGTGGGCAGATACGCAGTATTTT. Residues: CASSLGGWADTQYF.

The chain couples TRBV29-1 to TRBJ2-5; D might be TRBD2 (7 bases). The CDR3 loop spans 13 amino acids. CDR1 and CDR2 from the germline V gene are SQVTM and ANQGSEA. Deletions cut 6 bases from V and 1 base from J, with 12 bases between. In DNA form, the CDR3 reads TGCAGCGTCTGGGAGGGGGGCCAAGAGACCCAGTACTTC. Translation: CSVWEGGQETQYF.

The V gene is TRBV28, the J gene TRBJ2-3, with no clear D. Germline lookup yields CDR1 MDHEN and CDR2 SYDVKM. Trimming pared 2 bases from V and 2 bases from J, leaving 20 bases between. This CDR3 has 18 residues. CDR3 loop: CASSLQVLSSITTDTQYF. DNA for the CDR3: TGTGCCAGCAGTTTACAGGTTCTGTCCTCCATCACCACAGATACGCAGTATTTT.

This sequence joins TRBV29-1 and TRBJ1-1; D gene ambiguous. V was clipped by 1 base and J by 1 base, with 10 bases between them. The CDR3 has 14 amino acids. Germline values: CDR1 SQVTM, CDR2 ANQGSEA. This CDR3 is CSVEGWAGNTEAFF. CDR3 nucleotide sequence: TGCAGCGTTGAAGGTTGGGCGGGGAACACTGAAGCTTTCTTT. Using reference TRBV29-1 and TRBJ1-1 for the parts outside the CDR3, the full variable domain is SAVISQKPSRDICQRGTSLTIQCQVDSQVTMMFWYRQQPGQSLTLIATANQGSEATYESGFVIDKFPISRPNLTFSTLTVSNMSPEDSSIYLCSVEGWAGNTEAFFGQGTRLTVV.

This chain connects TRBV29-1 to TRBJ2-3; no reliable D call. The CDR3 sequence is 13 residues long. Trimming pared 6 bases from V and 5 bases from J, leaving 15 bases between. The germline V gene has CDR1 SQVTM and CDR2 ANQGSEA. CDR3 sequence (DNA): TGCAGCGTCGACCAGACTGTGGGAGATACGCAGTATTTT. Its translation is CSVDQTVGDTQYF.